This paragraph covers one T cell receptor beta chain sequence. Using immunoSEQ multiplex PCR, the repertoire was profiled, and TCRdb retains in-frame clones only, with some absent. The table shows about 30,000 clones, with approximately 81% occurring only once. Patients with autoimmune history or systemic immunosuppression were excluded. The data are from a study of OX40 agonist ivuxolimab in advanced cancers. At the level of the study: Ivuxolimab is an agonistic anti-OX40 (CD134) antibody, and patients were treated with it.

The J segment lost 3 bases and the V segment lost 3 bases, leaving 5 bases of the junction unmatched. There are 15 residues in the CDR3. Per the germline V gene, CDR1 is SGDLS and CDR2 is YYNGEE. Material: CD4+ or CD8+ T cells sorted from blood, obtained in a trial of the OX40 agonist ivuxolimab. The clonotype was recovered from an adult with an advanced solid tumor such as melanoma, head and neck, liver or kidney cancer. V usage is TRBV9 and J usage is TRBJ2-2; 7 bases are shared with TRBD1. The CDR3 DNA sequence: TGTGCCAGCAGCGACGCCGGGACAGACACCGGGGAGCTGTTTTTT. This sequence encodes CASSDAGTDTGELFF.